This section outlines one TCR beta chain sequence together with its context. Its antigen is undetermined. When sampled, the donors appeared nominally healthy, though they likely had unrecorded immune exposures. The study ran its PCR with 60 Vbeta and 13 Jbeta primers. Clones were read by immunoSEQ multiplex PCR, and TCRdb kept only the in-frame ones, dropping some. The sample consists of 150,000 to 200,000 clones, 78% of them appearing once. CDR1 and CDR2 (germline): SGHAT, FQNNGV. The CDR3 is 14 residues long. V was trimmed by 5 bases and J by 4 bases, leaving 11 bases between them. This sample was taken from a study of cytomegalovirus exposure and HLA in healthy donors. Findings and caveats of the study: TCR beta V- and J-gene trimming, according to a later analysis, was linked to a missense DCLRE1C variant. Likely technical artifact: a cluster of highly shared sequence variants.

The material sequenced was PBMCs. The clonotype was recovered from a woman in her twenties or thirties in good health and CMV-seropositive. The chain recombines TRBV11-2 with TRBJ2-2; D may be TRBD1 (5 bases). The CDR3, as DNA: TGTGCCAGCAGCCCAACAGGACCCACCGGGGAGCTGTTTTTT. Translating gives CASSPTGPTGELFF. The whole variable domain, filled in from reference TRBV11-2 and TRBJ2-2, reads EAGVAQSPRYKIIEKRQSVAFWCNPISGHATLYWYQQILGQGPKLLIQFQNNGVVDDSQLPKDRFSAERLKGVDSTLKIQPAKLEDSAVYLCASSPTGPTGELFFGEGSRLTVL.